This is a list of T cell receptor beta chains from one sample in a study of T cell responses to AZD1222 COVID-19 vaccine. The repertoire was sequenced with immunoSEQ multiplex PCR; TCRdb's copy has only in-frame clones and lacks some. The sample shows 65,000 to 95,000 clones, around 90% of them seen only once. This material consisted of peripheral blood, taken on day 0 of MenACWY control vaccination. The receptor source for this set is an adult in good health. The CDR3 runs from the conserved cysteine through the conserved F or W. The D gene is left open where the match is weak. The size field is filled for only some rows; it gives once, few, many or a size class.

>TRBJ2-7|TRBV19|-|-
TGTGCCAGTAGTATCCCAGGGAACTCCTACGAGCAGTACTTC
CASSIPGNSYEQYF
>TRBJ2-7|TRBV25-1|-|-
TGTGCCAGCAGTGAACCCACCGGGTACGAGCAGTACTTC
CASSEPTGYEQYF
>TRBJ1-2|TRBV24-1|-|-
TGTGCCACCAGTGATGCCGACAGAAACTATGGCTACACCTTC
CATSDADRNYGYTF
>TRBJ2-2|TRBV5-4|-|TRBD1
TGTGCCAGCAGCCCGGGGACAGGGGAGGATTTAAACACCGGGGAGCTGTTTTTT
CASSPGTGEDLNTGELFF
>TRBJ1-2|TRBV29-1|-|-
TGCAGCGTTGACCCCATAGCCCGGAGCGGCTACACCTTC
CSVDPIARSGYTF
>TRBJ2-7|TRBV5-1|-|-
TGCGCCAGCAGCGAGTTGGGGGCATACGAGCAGTACTTC
CASSELGAYEQYF
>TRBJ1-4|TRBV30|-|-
TGTGCCTGGAGTGTAGTGGGGTCCCCTAATGAAAAACTGTTTTTT
CAWSVVGSPNEKLFF
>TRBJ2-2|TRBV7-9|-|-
TGTGCCAGCAGCTTAGCGCTCCCCCGGAACACCGGGGAGCTGTTTTTT
CASSLALPRNTGELFF
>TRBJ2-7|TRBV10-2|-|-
TGCGCCAGCAGAAATTCCGGGACAACCTACGAGCAGTACTTC
CASRNSGTTYEQYF
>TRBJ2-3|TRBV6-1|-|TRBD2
TGTGCCAGCAGTGAACGGTGGGAGGGGAGCCTCTCTACGCAGTATTTT
CASSERWEGSLSTQYF
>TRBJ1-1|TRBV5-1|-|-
TGCGCCAGCAGCTTGGCTCAGGAATGGAACACTGAAGCTTTCTTT
CASSLAQEWNTEAFF
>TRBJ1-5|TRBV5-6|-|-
TGTGCCAGCAGCTTGAGTTTAGGCAGCAATCAGCCCCAGCATTTT
CASSLSLGSNQPQHF
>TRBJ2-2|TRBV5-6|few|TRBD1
TGTGCCAGCAGCTTGAGGACAGGGGACACCGGGGAGCTGTTTTTT
CASSLRTGDTGELFF